This TCR beta chain was sequenced in a study of T cell changes during pregnancy in multiple sclerosis. TCRdb keeps only in-frame clones here, not all; method: immunoSEQ multiplex PCR. The data contain about 89,000 clones, about 94% of them singletons. From germline, CDR1 is KGHSH and CDR2 LQKENI. V was trimmed by 2 bases and J by 4 bases, leaving 12 bases between them. The CDR3 covers 14 residues. The V gene is TRBV18, the J gene TRBJ2-7; no clear D gene. Sample: peripheral blood, taken after pregnancy. This TCR was sampled from a female donor in good health, enrolled as a control in a pregnancy study. CDR3 residues: CASSPSRVTYEQYF. The CDR3 DNA reads TGTGCCAGCTCACCATCACGGGTTACTTACGAGCAGTACTTC.